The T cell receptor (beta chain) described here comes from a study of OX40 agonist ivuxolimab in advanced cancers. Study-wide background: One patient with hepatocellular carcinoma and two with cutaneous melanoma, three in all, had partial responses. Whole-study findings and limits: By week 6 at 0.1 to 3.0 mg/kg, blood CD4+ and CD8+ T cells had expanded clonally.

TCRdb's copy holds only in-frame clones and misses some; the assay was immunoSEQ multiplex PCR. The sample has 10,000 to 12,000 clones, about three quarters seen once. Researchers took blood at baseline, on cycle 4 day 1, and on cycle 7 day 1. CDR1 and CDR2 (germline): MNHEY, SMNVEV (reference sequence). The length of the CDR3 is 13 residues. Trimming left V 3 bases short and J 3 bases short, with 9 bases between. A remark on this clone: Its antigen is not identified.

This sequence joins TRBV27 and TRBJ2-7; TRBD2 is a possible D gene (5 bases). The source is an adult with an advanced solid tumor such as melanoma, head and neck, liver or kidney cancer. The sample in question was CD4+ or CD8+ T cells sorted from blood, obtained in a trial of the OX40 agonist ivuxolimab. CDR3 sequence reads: CASSFIRDYEQYF. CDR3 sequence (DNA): TGTGCCAGCAGTTTTATCCGGGACTACGAGCAGTACTTC.